These 26 T cell receptor beta chains were sequenced from one sample in a study of prognosis after radiotherapy for stage I lung cancer. Multiplex PCR, run in two rounds, amplified TCR beta CDR3 from genomic DNA. Round-one PCR had primers specific to each TRBV and TRBJ gene. One entry per CDR3 protein results from TCRdb running MiXCR on the multiplex PCR reads. The sample carries roughly 30,000 distinct CDR3 sequences, around 41% recorded once. Sample: PBMCs, taken before or after stereotactic body radiation therapy (not recorded which). All receptors come from a donor of 50 years or more with non-small cell lung cancer.

The rearrangement uses TRBV7-8 and TRBJ2-5; D is uncertain. Germline CDR1 and CDR2: SGHVS and FQNEAQ. V lost 1 base and J lost 0, with 6 bases in between. This CDR3 spans 14 amino acids. The CDR3 here is CASSLVQYQETQYF. The DNA for the CDR3 is TGTGCCAGCAGCTTAGTCCAATACCAAGAGACCCAGTACTTC.

Concerning this clonotype: A far larger clone is only one base removed, so a read error is likely. J is TRBJ2-3 and V is TRBV6-4; 10 nucleotides align to TRBD2. J was trimmed by 1 base and V by 5 bases; bases with no gene match: 3. Germline V CDR1 and CDR2: MRHNA, SNTAGT. CDR3 length equals 15 residues. CDR3 loop: CASSNLAGGTDTQYF. The CDR3 nucleotides read TGTGCCAGCAGTAACCTAGCGGGAGGCACAGATACGCAGTATTTT.

This clonotype was seen repeatedly, ten times or more. The V and J genes are TRBV6-1 and TRBJ2-1; 9 bases are a match to TRBD1. J gave up 0 bases and V 6 bases, and 6 bases lay outside the gene matches. CDR1 and CDR2 (germline): MNHNS, SASEGT. This CDR3 region has 16 residues. The CDR3 protein is CASSHPGQGSYNEQFF. CDR3 DNA: TGTGCCAGCAGCCACCCGGGACAGGGCTCCTACAATGAGCAGTTCTTC.

This clonotype was observed at least ten times. The V call is TRBV2, the J call TRBJ2-1; TRBD2 matches 8 bases. The germline CDR1 and CDR2 sequences are SNHLY and FYNNEI. The length of the CDR3 is 15 residues. V was clipped by 6 bases and J by 5 bases; unmatched bases: 9. The CDR3 DNA sequence: TGTGCCAGCAGCCCCCGAATAGCGGGGCACAATGAGCAGTTCTTC. Protein sequence: CASSPRIAGHNEQFF.

This clonotype showed up many times. V is TRBV5-6 and J is TRBJ2-1; the match to TRBD1 covers 7 bases. J was trimmed by 6 bases and V by 2 bases; bases with no gene match: 5. Germline loops: CDR1 SGHDT, CDR2 YYEEEE. The CDR3 spans 14 residues. CDR3 coding DNA: TGTGCCAGCAGCTTCGGGACAGAAACCAATGAGCAGTTCTTC. The encoded protein is CASSFGTETNEQFF.

The chain employs TRBV6-2 or TRBV6-3 and TRBJ2-5; TRBD2 aligns across 8 bases. The ends lost 8 bases at V and 5 bases at J; junction bases unmatched: 16. Germline values: CDR1 MNHEY, CDR2 SVGEGT. The CDR3 sequence is 16 residues long. Here the CDR3 DNA reads TGTGCCAGCGCCCTTTCCCTGGGACTAGGCGTGGAGACCCAGTACTTC. This translates into CASALSLGLGVETQYF.

For this clonotype: A far larger clone is just one base off, so this is likely a read error. Because it lacks the conserved phenylalanine or tryptophan at the end, this CDR3 is likely a read error. The V call is TRBV6-8, the J call TRBJ2-1; D is perhaps TRBD2 (5 bases). Germline CDR1 MNHGY, CDR2 SAAAGT. The CDR3 is 11 residues long. Trimming shortened V by 10 bases and J by 9 bases, and 13 bases separated the two germline ends. The CDR3 bases are TGTGCCACGGGGATGGCGGGTGAGCAGTTCTTA. Translation: CATGMAGEQFL.

V usage is TRBV28 and J usage is TRBJ1-1; 9 nucleotides agree with TRBD1. Per germline, CDR1 MDHEN and CDR2 SYDVKM. Trimming took 6 bases from V and 6 from J; bases not matched to a gene: 5. The CDR3 is made up of 13 amino acids. The CDR3: CASRHTGGSEAFF. The CDR3 bases are TGTGCCAGCAGGCACACAGGGGGCTCTGAAGCTTTCTTT. Full variable domain (rest looked up from reference TRBV28 and TRBJ1-1): DVKVTQSSRYLVKRTGEKVFLECVQDMDHENMFWYRQDPGLGLRLIYFSYDVKMKEKGDIPEGYSVSREKKERFSLILESASTNQTSMYLCASRHTGGSEAFFGQGTRLTVV.

The rearrangement uses TRBV20-1 and TRBJ1-5; no reliable D call. Germline values: CDR1 DFQATT, CDR2 SNEGSKA (reference sequence). V shed 6 bases and J shed 6 bases, with 18 bases lying between them. This CDR3 is built from 14 residues. The CDR3 coding sequence is TGCAGTGCCAGCCCCCCTGGAGTCACTCAGCCCCAGCATTTT. Amino acid sequence: CSASPPGVTQPQHF.

The chain combines TRBV24-1 with TRBJ2-4; the D gene is possibly TRBD1 (6 bases). Trimming removed 10 bases from V and 9 bases from J, with 18 bases in between. CDR1 is KGHDR, CDR2 SFDVKD, per germline. CDR3 length equals 13 residues. CDR3 bases: TGTGCCACGCGAAAGAACAGGGTAGGCATTCAGTACTTC. Amino acids: CATRKNRVGIQYF.

This clonotype came up many times. This rearrangement joins TRBV2 to TRBJ2-2, with 9 positions matching TRBD1. The CDR3 has 15 amino acids. The germline CDR1 and CDR2 sequences are SNHLY and FYNNEI. V was clipped by 2 bases and J by 7 bases; unmatched bases: 5. The CDR3 sequence: CASSEIGQGIGELFF. As DNA, the CDR3 is TGTGCCAGCAGTGAAATCGGACAGGGGATCGGGGAGCTGTTTTTT.

The sample holds many counts of this clonotype. This chain joins TRBV19 and TRBJ2-7; tentatively, D is TRBD1 (5 bases). This CDR3 has 15 amino acids. V dropped 2 bases and J dropped 6 bases, with 17 bases sitting between them. From germline, CDR1 is LNHDA and CDR2 SQIVND (reference sequence). CDR3 DNA: TGTGCCAGTAGTATAATCGGTGGGGCAGGAAGCGAGCAGTACTTC. Its translation is CASSIIGGAGSEQYF.

As regards this clonotype: A far bigger clonotype differs at one base, so this is likely a read error. The chain has TRBV15 and TRBJ2-3; D might be TRBD2 (6 bases). Trimming left V 6 bases short and J 0 bases short, with 13 bases between. CDR1 and CDR2 from the germline V gene are LNHNV and YYDKDF (reference sequence). There are 15 residues in the CDR3. The CDR3 region has the DNA TGTGCCACCAGTGAAAGCGGGTCTAGCACAGATACGCAGTATTTT. Encoded protein: CATSESGSSTDTQYF. The full variable domain, completed using reference TRBV15 and TRBJ2-3, is DAMVIQNPRYQVTQFGKPVTLSCSQTLNHNVMYWYQQKSSQAPKLLFHYYDKDFNNEADTPDNFQSRRPNTSFCFLDIRSPGLGDTAMYLCATSESGSSTDTQYFGPGTRLTVL.

Turning to this clonotype: A single base is all that separates this from a far larger clone, so a read error is likely. The chain has TRBV6-8 and TRBJ2-7, with D uncertain. V lost 7 bases to trimming and J lost 4 bases, with 11 bases between them. CDR1 is MNHGY, CDR2 SAAAGT, per germline. The CDR3 runs 12 residues. Here the CDR3 reads CASMGDVYEQYF. As DNA, the CDR3 is TGTGCCAGCATGGGTGACGTGTACGAGCAGTACTTC.

Details on this clonotype: A far larger clone is only one base removed, so a read error is likely. V usage is TRBV6-9 and J usage is TRBJ1-6, with 7 bases fitting TRBD1. The V gene's germline CDR1 is MNHGY and CDR2 SVAAGI. The CDR3 is 14 residues long. With 4 bases clipped from V and 7 bases from J, the junction kept 4 bases outside the gene matches. CDR3 sequence: CASSWTGGNSPLHF. The CDR3, as DNA: TGTGCCAGCAGTTGGACAGGCGGGAATTCACCCCTCCACTTT.

This clonotype was seen at least ten times. J is TRBJ1-5 and V is TRBV19; TRBD1 might be the D (5 bases). The CDR3 totals 15 residues. The germline gives CDR1 LNHDA, CDR2 SQIVND (reference sequence). Deletions cut 3 bases from V and 3 bases from J, with 12 bases between. In DNA, the CDR3 is TGTGCCAGTAGTATGGGGGGACTGATCAATCAGCCCCAGCATTTT. It codes for CASSMGGLINQPQHF.

This clonotype was recorded many times. The chain couples TRBV5-1 to TRBJ1-2; no definite D call. Germline lookup yields CDR1 SGHRS and CDR2 YFSETQ. Trimming took off 0 bases at V and 8 bases at J, with 8 bases between the two ends. The CDR3 has 12 amino acids. CDR3 bases: TGCGCCAGCAGCTTGGACGGCAAGGGCTACACCTTC. This encodes CASSLDGKGYTF.

The rearrangement links TRBV9 to TRBJ2-7; the match to TRBD2 covers 10 bases. The germline V gene encodes CDR1 SGDLS and CDR2 YYNGEE. V shed 6 bases and J 6 bases; nucleotides not matched to a gene: 18. CDR3 length equals 17 residues. CDR3 residues: CASIVSGTSETQGEQYF. DNA of the CDR3: TGTGCCAGCATCGTCTCCGGGACTAGCGAGACCCAGGGCGAGCAGTACTTC.

The CDR3 region is CSATPGAYTQYF. The CDR3, as DNA: TGCAGTGCTACGCCCGGTGCATATACGCAGTATTTT. V usage is TRBV20-1 and J usage is TRBJ2-3; no clear D gene. Germline lookup yields CDR1 DFQATT and CDR2 SNEGSKA (reference sequence). This CDR3 region has 12 residues. Deletions cut 4 bases from V and 7 bases from J, with 12 bases between.

This clonotype is classed as medium-sized. This sequence joins TRBV2 and TRBJ1-2; 8 bases line up with TRBD1. This CDR3 is built from 13 residues. V lost 6 bases and J lost 6; bases outside the gene matches: 6. Germline CDR1 reads SNHLY; CDR2 reads FYNNEI. In DNA form, the CDR3 reads TGTGCCAGCAGCCAGACAGGGGACGATGGCTACACCTTC. This translates into CASSQTGDDGYTF. Complete variable domain (other parts from reference TRBV2 and TRBJ1-2): EPEVTQTPSHQVTQMGQEVILRCVPISNHLYFYWYRQILGQKVEFLVSFYNNEISEKSEIFDDQFSVERPDGSNFTLKIRSTKLEDSAMYFCASSQTGDDGYTFGSGTRLTVV.

There are many counts of this clonotype. The chain employs TRBV20-1 and TRBJ2-3, with 8 bases fitting TRBD1. Germline V CDR1 and CDR2: DFQATT, SNEGSKA (reference sequence). V trimming: 3 bases; J trimming: 9 bases; junction bases outside the gene matches: 8. The CDR3 length is 13 residues. The DNA of the CDR3 is TGCAGTGCTAGGGTTCAGGGGGCAGGGACGCAGTATTTT. Translation gives CSARVQGAGTQYF.

There are many counts of this clonotype. The J gene is TRBJ2-3, the V gene TRBV4-1, with TRBD1 matching over 8 bases. The CDR3 runs 16 residues. The V gene's germline CDR1 is MGHRA and CDR2 YSYEKL. Trimming took 0 bases from V and 2 from J; bases not matched to a gene: 4. CDR3 sequence (DNA): TGCGCCAGCAGCCAAGATGCAGGGGGCTACACAGATACGCAGTATTTT. Its protein is CASSQDAGGYTDTQYF.

This clonotype was counted ten times or more. A junction boundary mismatches the germline segment, possibly from a read error. The chain employs TRBV28 and TRBJ1-5; the D gene is possibly TRBD1 (5 bases). This CDR3 is 13 amino acids long. Looked up from germline, CDR1 is MDHEN and CDR2 is SYDVKM. The CDR3 DNA follows: TGTGCCAGCGGTTTACAGGATAATCAGCCCCAGCATTTT. Translating gives CASGLQDNQPQHF.

This sequence joins TRBV7-9 and TRBJ2-7; D is unclear. V gave up 1 base and J gave up 2 bases, with 15 bases separating them. Germline CDR1 is SEHNR and CDR2 is FQNEAQ (reference sequence). The CDR3 length is 16 residues. The DNA of the CDR3 is TGTGCCAGCAGCTTAGGTATTGGCGTGGACCCCTACGAGCAGTACTTC. Amino acids: CASSLGIGVDPYEQYF.

V is TRBV19 and J is TRBJ1-1; 8 positions agree with TRBD1. This CDR3 comprises 17 residues. The V gene's germline CDR1 is LNHDA and CDR2 SQIVND (reference sequence). The trim removed 3 bases at V and 5 bases at J, leaving 14 bases unmatched. The CDR3 DNA is TGTGCCAGTAGTATTCCCTCACAGGGGGGCTGGAATACTGAAGCTTTCTTT. Amino acid sequence: CASSIPSQGGWNTEAFF.

The chain uses TRBV12-3 or TRBV12-4 and TRBJ1-2; TRBD1 might be the D (6 bases). The V gene lost 7 bases and the J gene lost 4 bases, with 13 bases spanning the gap. This CDR3 has 13 amino acids. The CDR3 sequence is CASIVQGSYGYTF. CDR3 DNA sequence: TGTGCCAGCATTGTACAGGGTTCCTATGGCTACACCTTC.